Following are 25 T cell receptor beta chains from one sample sequenced in a study of T cell responses to AZD1222 COVID-19 vaccine (dated by TCRdb to the early 2020s). Library prep was done by the immunoSEQ multiplex PCR assay. The table was pulled from immuneACCESS by TCRdb, which kept in-frame rearrangements only. Such tables lose some clones; where checked, under half of the loss comes from unresolved V genes, and the rest has no known cause. The sample table records 160,000 or so clones; roughly nine tenths of these occur just once. About 1.9% of the sample is in the top ten clones. Sample time point, as interpreted from the label and publication: baseline before first vaccination. This material consisted of peripheral blood, taken on day 0 of AZD1222 vaccination. The receptors were sampled from an adult in good health.

This chain uses TRBV30 with TRBJ2-6, with no clear D. The CDR3 has 14 amino acids. Germline V gives CDR1 GTSNPN, CDR2 SVGIG (reference sequence). Trimming took off 5 bases at V and 1 base at J, with 9 bases between the two ends. Written as DNA, the CDR3 is TGTGCCTGGGTAGGGTTTTCTGGGGCCAACGTCCTGACTTTC. Translated: CAWVGFSGANVLTF.

This clone was recorded a few times. The V call is TRBV6-5, the J call TRBJ1-4; TRBD1 matches at 7 bases. Germline CDR1 is MNHEY and CDR2 is SVGAGI. This CDR3 is 14 amino acids long. The junction had 8 bases not matched to a gene; V was cut back by 6 bases and J by 7 bases. CDR3 loop: CASRRDRMGEKLFF. The CDR3 DNA reads TGTGCCAGCAGAAGGGACAGAATGGGTGAAAAACTGTTTTTT.

This chain uses TRBV15 with TRBJ2-3; D is ambiguous. Germline V CDR1 and CDR2: LNHNV, YYDKDF (reference sequence). Trimming left V 3 bases short and J 4 bases short, with 20 bases between. The length of the CDR3 is 17 residues. In DNA form, the CDR3 reads TGTGCCACCAGCAGGGGTATGACATACCCCCTCTCAGATACGCAGTATTTT. Its translation is CATSRGMTYPLSDTQYF.

The chain carries TRBV28 and TRBJ2-1; 12 bases agree with TRBD2. Trimming at V came to 8 bases and at J to 2 bases, leaving 4 bases not matched to a gene. Germline V gives CDR1 MDHEN, CDR2 SYDVKM. The CDR3 is 15 amino acids. This CDR3 is CASSSSGRAYNEQFF. The CDR3 DNA reads TGTGCCAGCTCGTCTAGCGGGAGGGCCTACAATGAGCAGTTCTTC. Based on the CDR3 plus reference TRBV28 and TRBJ2-1, the full variable domain is DVKVTQSSRYLVKRTGEKVFLECVQDMDHENMFWYRQDPGLGLRLIYFSYDVKMKEKGDIPEGYSVSREKKERFSLILESASTNQTSMYLCASSSSGRAYNEQFFGPGTRLTVL.

The chain couples TRBV27 to TRBJ2-7; D may match TRBD1 or TRBD2 (5 bases each). This CDR3 comprises 14 residues. CDR1 is MNHEY and CDR2 is SMNVEV in the germline V gene (reference sequence). V was shortened by 6 bases and J by 6 bases, with 18 bases between the two germline ends. The CDR3 loop is CASSSGGYGGEQYF. Here the CDR3 DNA reads TGTGCCAGCAGCTCAGGAGGCTATGGGGGCGAGCAGTACTTC.

CDR3 amino acids: CASSASSYEQYF. CDR3 in DNA: TGTGCCAGCAGTGCGTCCAGCTACGAGCAGTACTTC. V usage is TRBV28 and J usage is TRBJ2-7; unclear D gene. The length of the CDR3 is 12 residues. Germline CDR1 MDHEN, CDR2 SYDVKM. V lost 5 bases and J lost 3, with 8 bases in between.

The rearrangement links TRBV5-1 to TRBJ1-4, with unresolved D. V was cut by 4 bases and J by 6 bases, with 16 bases left in between. This CDR3 region has 15 residues. Germline lookup yields CDR1 SGHRS and CDR2 YFSETQ. The DNA for the CDR3 is TGCGCCAGCAGCCCCGCGAGGGCGACTGATGAAAAACTGTTTTTT. Its protein product is CASSPARATDEKLFF.

This clone was seen once. V gene TRBV6-4 combines with J gene TRBJ1-1, with 11 bases fitting TRBD1. This CDR3 is 15 amino acids long. V was pared by 5 bases and J by 4 bases, with 6 bases of the junction left unmatched. CDR1 is MRHNA, CDR2 SNTAGT, per germline. The CDR3 here is CASSPSGTGGTEAFF. CDR3 sequence (DNA): TGTGCCAGCAGTCCCTCAGGGACAGGGGGCACTGAAGCTTTCTTT.

The chain uses TRBV19 and TRBJ1-2; no definite D call. This CDR3 contains 14 residues. In germline, CDR1 is LNHDA, CDR2 SQIVND (reference sequence). Trimming pared 6 bases from V and 2 bases from J, leaving 13 bases between. For the CDR3, the DNA is TGTGCCAGTAGCCATTGGAGGGAAAACTATGGCTACACCTTC. Its translation is CASSHWRENYGYTF.

The chain employs TRBV18 and TRBJ1-2; D possibly corresponds to TRBD1 (6 bases). Trimming took 6 bases from V and 7 from J, leaving 15 bases between them. The CDR3 runs to 13 residues. Germline CDR1 reads KGHSH; CDR2 reads LQKENI. The CDR3 sequence is CASSPGGPSGYTF. CDR3 DNA sequence: TGTGCCAGCTCTCCCGGGGGGCCGAGTGGCTACACCTTC.

This rearrangement joins TRBV6-5 to TRBJ2-7, with 7 bases matching TRBD2. Germline trimming cut 0 bases from V and 6 bases from J; bases unmatched to any gene: 2. CDR3 length: 13 amino acids. Per the germline V gene, CDR1 is MNHEY and CDR2 is SVGAGI. Here the CDR3 reads CASSYSGRPEQYF. CDR3 bases: TGTGCCAGCAGTTACTCCGGGAGGCCCGAGCAGTACTTC.

The rearrangement uses TRBV30 and TRBJ1-4, with D maybe TRBD1 (5 bases). CDR1 is GTSNPN, CDR2 SVGIG, per germline (reference sequence). Trimming took 6 bases from V and 4 from J, leaving 12 bases between them. CDR3 length: 13 residues. The CDR3 DNA reads as TGTGCCTGTTCGGGACGGGATAATGAAAAACTGTTTTTT. It translates to CACSGRDNEKLFF. The variable domain in full, with the rest retrieved from reference TRBV30 and TRBJ1-4, is SQTIHQWPATLVQPVGSPLSLECTVEGTSNPNLYWYRQAAGRGLQLLFYSVGIGQISSEVPQNLSASRPQDRQFILSSKKLLLSDSGFYLCACSGRDNEKLFFGSGTQLSVL.

J is TRBJ1-4 and V is TRBV28; the match to TRBD1 covers 7 bases. The CDR3 is 12 residues long. Trimming took 7 bases from V and 7 from J; bases not matched to a gene: 3. CDR1 is MDHEN and CDR2 is SYDVKM in the germline V gene. CDR3: CASNSGGEKLFF. As DNA, the CDR3 is TGTGCCAGCAACTCAGGGGGTGAAAAACTGTTTTTT.

The chain couples TRBV3-1 (or the pseudogene TRBV3-2) to TRBJ2-6; no clear D. The CDR3 is 14 amino acids. Germline values: CDR1 LGHDT, CDR2 YNNKEL (reference sequence). Between the trimmed V and J ends, which lost 7 bases and 1 base, there was a span of 8 bases. CDR3 bases: TGTGCCAGCACCCCCACTTCTGGGGCCAACGTCCTGACTTTC. As protein: CASTPTSGANVLTF.

V usage is TRBV6-5 and J usage is TRBJ1-6; D gene uncertain. The V gene's germline CDR1 is MNHEY and CDR2 SVGAGI. The CDR3 is made up of 12 amino acids. The V end lost 6 bases, the J end lost 7 bases, and 7 bases lay between the germline ends. CDR3: CASRRANSPLHF. For the CDR3, the DNA is TGTGCCAGCAGGAGGGCCAATTCACCCCTCCACTTT.

The chain has TRBV6-5 and TRBJ2-7; D is ambiguous. This CDR3 comprises 12 residues. V was pared by 4 bases and J by 6 bases, with 10 bases between. Germline CDR1 and CDR2: MNHEY and SVGAGI. CDR3 region: CASSLPGPEQYF. In DNA, the CDR3 is TGTGCCAGCAGTTTACCGGGCCCCGAGCAGTACTTC.

The V call is TRBV5-4, the J call TRBJ2-3; a weak D match, TRBD1 (5 bases). The CDR3 has 15 amino acids. The V gene's germline CDR1 is SGHNT and CDR2 YYREEE (reference sequence). V lost 4 bases to trimming and J lost 3 bases, with 15 bases between them. The CDR3 DNA reads as TGTGCCAGCAGCCTCGACAGCCGGCGGACAGATACGCAGTATTTT. This gives the protein CASSLDSRRTDTQYF.

This sequence joins TRBV6-5 and TRBJ1-5; 10 nucleotides match TRBD1. J lost 6 bases, V lost 2 bases, and 7 bases had no gene match. CDR1 MNHEY and CDR2 SVGAGI come from the germline V gene. This CDR3 region has 16 residues. The CDR3 DNA is TGTGCCAGCAGTTACACCAGACAGGGGGCTGGTCAGCCCCAGCATTTT. Its translation: CASSYTRQGAGQPQHF.

This chain connects TRBV6-5 to TRBJ2-1; tentative D call: TRBD1 (6 bases). This CDR3 has 15 amino acids. Per the germline V gene, CDR1 is MNHEY and CDR2 is SVGAGI. Trimming pared 5 bases from V and 0 bases from J, leaving 11 bases between. CDR3 nucleotides: TGTGCCAGCAGTAGGGACACAAGCTCCTACAATGAGCAGTTCTTC. Encoded protein: CASSRDTSSYNEQFF.

This chain uses TRBV30 with TRBJ2-2, with D maybe TRBD2 (7 bases). Trimming removed 2 bases from V and 7 bases from J, with 14 bases in between. Germline V gene lookup returns CDR1 GTSNPN and CDR2 SVGIG (reference sequence). The CDR3 extends over 14 amino acids. CDR3 sequence: CAWSTGGLGGELFF. The CDR3 nucleotides are TGTGCCTGGAGTACGGGGGGCTTAGGCGGGGAGCTGTTTTTT.

V usage is TRBV19 and J usage is TRBJ1-1; a weak D match, TRBD1 (6 bases). Deletions cut 3 bases from V and 5 bases from J, with 19 bases between. Germline V gives CDR1 LNHDA, CDR2 SQIVND (reference sequence). This CDR3 spans 16 amino acids. CDR3 sequence reads: CASSITVRQGQTEAFF. CDR3 nucleotides: TGTGCCAGTAGTATTACGGTGAGGCAGGGGCAGACTGAAGCTTTCTTT.

The rearrangement uses TRBV19 and TRBJ2-7; 8 bases align to TRBD2. Germline CDR1 reads LNHDA; CDR2 reads SQIVND (reference sequence). The length of the CDR3 is 15 residues. With 4 bases clipped from V and 3 bases from J, the junction kept 8 bases outside the gene matches. The CDR3 loop is CASSTIAGRHYEQYF. The CDR3 region has the DNA TGTGCCAGTAGTACTATAGCGGGACGACACTACGAGCAGTACTTC.

The gene calls are TRBV13 and TRBJ2-1; 12 bases agree with TRBD1. The germline gives CDR1 PRHDT, CDR2 FYEKMQ (reference sequence). The CDR3 totals 16 residues. V gave up 4 bases and J gave up 10 bases; unmatched junction bases: 11. The CDR3 coding sequence is TGTGCCAGCAGCTACGACCCGGGACAGGGGGCAAGGGAGCAGTTCTTC. Translating gives CASSYDPGQGAREQFF.

Concerning this clone itself: The same CDR3 arises from other DNA sequences in this sample as well. This sequence joins TRBV6-2 or TRBV6-3 and TRBJ1-1, with a weak D call TRBD1 (5 bases). Germline CDR1 MNHEY, CDR2 SVGEGT. The CDR3 has 14 amino acids. V lost 0 bases to trimming and J lost 1 base, with 6 bases between them. The CDR3 loop is CASSYSRGNTEAFF. The DNA of the CDR3 is TGTGCCAGCAGTTACTCAAGGGGGAACACTGAAGCTTTCTTT.

The genes are TRBV6-1 and TRBJ1-1; TRBD1 is a possible D gene (5 bases). The CDR3 contains 14 residues. Trimming took off 2 bases at V and 1 base at J, with 8 bases between the two ends. Germline CDR1 MNHNS, CDR2 SASEGT. The CDR3 loop is CASSERGANTEAFF. The CDR3 DNA sequence: TGTGCCAGCAGTGAAAGGGGAGCGAACACTGAAGCTTTCTTT.